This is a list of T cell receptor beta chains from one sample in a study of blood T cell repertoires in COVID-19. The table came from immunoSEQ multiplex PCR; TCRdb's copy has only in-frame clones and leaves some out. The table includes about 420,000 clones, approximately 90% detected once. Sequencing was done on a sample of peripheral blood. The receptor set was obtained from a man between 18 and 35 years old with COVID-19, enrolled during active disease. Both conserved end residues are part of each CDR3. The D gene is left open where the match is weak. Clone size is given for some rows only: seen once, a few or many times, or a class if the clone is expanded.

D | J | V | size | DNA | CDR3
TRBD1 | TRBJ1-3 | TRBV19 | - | TGTGCCAGTAGTATCACAGGGGGAGCTGGAAACACCATATATTTT | CASSITGGAGNTIYF
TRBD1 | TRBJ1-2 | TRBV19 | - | TGTGCCAGTAGTAGGGACAGGGCTTACTATGGCTACACCTTC | CASSRDRAYYGYTF
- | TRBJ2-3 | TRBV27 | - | TGTGCCAGCAGTTTCTGGGCGGGGAGCACAGATACGCAGTATTTT | CASSFWAGSTDTQYF
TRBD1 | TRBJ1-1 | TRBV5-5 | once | TGTGCCAGCAGCTGGCAACAGGGGGTTGGCACTGAAGCTTTCTTT | CASSWQQGVGTEAFF
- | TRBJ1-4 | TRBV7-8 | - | TGTGCCAGCAGCTCGAAGGGGTATGGAAGAGGGGGTGAAAAACTGTTTTTT | CASSSKGYGRGGEKLFF
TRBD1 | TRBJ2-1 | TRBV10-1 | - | TGCGCCAGCAGTTGGGACAGGGTGGCCTACAATGAGCAGTTCTTC | CASSWDRVAYNEQFF
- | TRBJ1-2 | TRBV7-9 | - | TGTGCCAGCAGCTTACAGAACAGGGACGGTGGCTACACCTTC | CASSLQNRDGGYTF
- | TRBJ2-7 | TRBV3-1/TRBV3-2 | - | TGTGCCAGCAGCCAAGATGAGGGAATGGAGTACTTC | CASSQDEGMEYF
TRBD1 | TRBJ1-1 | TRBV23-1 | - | TGCGCCAGCAGTCAATTAAAGGCAGGGGGATCTGGTGAAGCTTTCTTT | CASSQLKAGGSGEAFF
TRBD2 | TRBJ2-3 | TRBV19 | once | TGTGCCAGTAGTGCCGGGACTAGCCAAAAAGATACGCAGTATTTT | CASSAGTSQKDTQYF
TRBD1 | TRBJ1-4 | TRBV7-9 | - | TGTGCCAGCAGCATAAAAATGGCCGGGACAGGGGGATCGGAGGAAAAACTGTTTTTT | CASSIKMAGTGGSEEKLFF
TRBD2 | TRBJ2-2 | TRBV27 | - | TGTGCCAGCAGTTTCCGGGGGGACACCGGGGAGCTGTTTTTT | CASSFRGDTGELFF
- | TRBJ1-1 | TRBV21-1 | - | TGTGCCAGCAGCATCAGGGGAGGGGTGGTCGACACTGAAGCTTTCTTT | CASSIRGGVVDTEAFF
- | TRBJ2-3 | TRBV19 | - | TGTGCCAGTAGCGCAGTGAGCACAGATACGCAGTATTTT | CASSAVSTDTQYF
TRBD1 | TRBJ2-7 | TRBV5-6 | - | TGTGCCAGCAGCTGGGACAGACGCGAGCAGTACTTC | CASSWDRREQYF
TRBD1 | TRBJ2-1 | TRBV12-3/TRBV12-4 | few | TGTGCCAGCACCCGGGACAGGGGTCGTGAGCAGTTCTTC | CASTRDRGREQFF
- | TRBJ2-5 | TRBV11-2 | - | TGTGCCAGCAGCTTACCAGGGATAGTGGGGGAGACCCAGTACTTC | CASSLPGIVGETQYF
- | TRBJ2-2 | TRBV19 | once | TGTGCCAGTAGTGCAGGAGGTTGGAACACCGGGGAGCTGTTTTTT | CASSAGGWNTGELFF
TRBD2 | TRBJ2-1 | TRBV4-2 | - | TGTGCCACCTCACACGAGACTAGCGGAAAAGATGAGCAGTTCTTC | CATSHETSGKDEQFF
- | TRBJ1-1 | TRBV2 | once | TGTGCCAGCAGTGAGGGTAGGACACCCGAAGCTTTCTTT | CASSEGRTPEAFF
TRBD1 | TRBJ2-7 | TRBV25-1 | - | TGTGCCAGCAGTGGGACAGGGTTCTACGAGCAGTACTTC | CASSGTGFYEQYF
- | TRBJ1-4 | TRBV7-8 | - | TGTGCCAGCAGCTTAGAAGCCTCACGGGGTCTCACTAGGACTAATGAAAAACTGTTTTTT | CASSLEASRGLTRTNEKLFF
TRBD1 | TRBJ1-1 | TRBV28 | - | TGTGCCAGCAGTCTCACGGACAGGGACACTGAAGCTTTCTTT | CASSLTDRDTEAFF
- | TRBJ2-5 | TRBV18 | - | TGTGCCAGCTCACCGGAGGGACAGTGGGAGACCCAGTACTTC | CASSPEGQWETQYF
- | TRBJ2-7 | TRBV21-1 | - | TGTGCCAGCAGCAAATTCGGGGCTAGCGGGGGTAATTCCTACGAGCAGTACTTC | CASSKFGASGGNSYEQYF
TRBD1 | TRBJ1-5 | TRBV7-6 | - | TGTGCCAGCAGCGTGGGGACAGGGGGCCTCAATCAGCCCCAGCATTTT | CASSVGTGGLNQPQHF
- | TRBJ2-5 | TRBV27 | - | TGTGCCAGCAGTTCCCTAACCAAACAAGAGACCCAGTACTTC | CASSSLTKQETQYF
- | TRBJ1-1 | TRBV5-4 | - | TGTGCCAGCAGCTTGGGTCGGAGCCTCCTTGAAGCTTTCTTT | CASSLGRSLLEAFF
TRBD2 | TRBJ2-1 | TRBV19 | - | TGTGCCAGTAGTATGAGGAGGTCGGGGGGGCCTGATGAGCAGTTCTTC | CASSMRRSGGPDEQFF
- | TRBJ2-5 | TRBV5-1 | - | TGCGCCAGCAGCTTGTTGAGACTCGATCAAGAGACCCAGTACTTC | CASSLLRLDQETQYF
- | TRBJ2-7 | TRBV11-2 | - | TGTGCCAGCAGCGGAGGCCGGTTGGGTTTCGCCTACGAGCAGTACTTC | CASSGGRLGFAYEQYF
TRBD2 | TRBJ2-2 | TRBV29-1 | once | TGCAGCGTAGGACTAGCGGGGGGGCCGTACACCGGGGAGCTGTTTTTT | CSVGLAGGPYTGELFF
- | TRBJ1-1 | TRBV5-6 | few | TGTGCCAGCAGCTTTCCCCCTTCTATGGTCCAGAACACTGAAGCTTTCTTT | CASSFPPSMVQNTEAFF
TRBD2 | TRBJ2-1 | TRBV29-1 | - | TGCAGCGTTGTCGCACTAGCGGAGCTAAATGAGCAGTTCTTC | CSVVALAELNEQFF
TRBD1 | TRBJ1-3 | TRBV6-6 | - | TGTGCCAGCAGTCCATACAGGGGTGATGGAAACACCATATATTTT | CASSPYRGDGNTIYF
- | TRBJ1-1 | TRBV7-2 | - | TGTGCCAGCAGCCCCCCGTCACAGGGTAGGACTGAAGCTTTCTTT | CASSPPSQGRTEAFF